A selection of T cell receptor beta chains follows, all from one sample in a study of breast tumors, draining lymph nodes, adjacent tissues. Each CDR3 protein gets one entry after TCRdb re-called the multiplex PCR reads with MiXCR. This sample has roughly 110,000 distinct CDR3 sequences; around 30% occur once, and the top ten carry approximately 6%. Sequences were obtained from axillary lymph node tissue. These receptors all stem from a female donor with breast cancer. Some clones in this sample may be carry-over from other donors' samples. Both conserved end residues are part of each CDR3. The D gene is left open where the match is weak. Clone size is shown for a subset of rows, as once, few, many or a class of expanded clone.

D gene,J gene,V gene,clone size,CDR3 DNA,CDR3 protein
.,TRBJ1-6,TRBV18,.,TGTGCCAGCTCAGAACAGGGTGGGCAAGATTCACCCCTCCACTTT,CASSEQGGQDSPLHF
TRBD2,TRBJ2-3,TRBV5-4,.,TGTGCCAGCAGCCCCGGTAGTGCGACTAGCGGCCACACAGATACGCAGTATTTT,CASSPGSATSGHTDTQYF
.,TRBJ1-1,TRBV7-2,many,TGTGCCAGCAGCCCCCGGAGAGGCAGGGACACTGAAGCTTTCTTT,CASSPRRGRDTEAFF
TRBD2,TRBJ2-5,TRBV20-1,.,TGCAGTGCTACGAAGCGGGGGGGCCGAGCGACCCAGTACTTC,CSATKRGGRATQYF
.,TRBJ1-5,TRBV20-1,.,TGCAGTACTAGGGGTGACACCAATCAGCCCCGGCATTTT,CSTRGDTNQPRHF
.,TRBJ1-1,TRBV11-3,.,TGTGCCAGCAGCTTAGTTCGGAGGAACACTGAAGCTTTCTTT,CASSLVRRNTEAFF
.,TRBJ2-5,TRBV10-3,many,TGTGCCATCAGTGAGTGGACACTGGGGGAGACCCAGTACTTC,CAISEWTLGETQYF
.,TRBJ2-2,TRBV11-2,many,TGTGCCAGCAGCTTTGTGCACACCGGGGAGCTGTTTTTT,CASSFVHTGELFF
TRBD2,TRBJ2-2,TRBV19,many,TGTGCCAGTAGCCCCCGGGGGGCCGGGGAGCTGTTTTTT,CASSPRGAGELFF
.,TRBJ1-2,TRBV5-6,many,TGTGCCAGCAGCTTGAGGGGGGCGAGGTTCTATGGCTACACCTTC,CASSLRGARFYGYTF
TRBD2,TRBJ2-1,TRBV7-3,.,TGTGCCAGCAGCCTACAGCGGGGGGGAGACTCTGAGCAGTTCTTC,CASSLQRGGDSEQFF
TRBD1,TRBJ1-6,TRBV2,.,TGTGCCAGCAGTGTTTCGGGACAGGGGGACAGCTCACCCCTCCACTTT,CASSVSGQGDSSPLHF
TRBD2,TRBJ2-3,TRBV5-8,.,TGTGCCAGCAGCCTCGGGACTAGCGGATTCACAGATACGCAGTATTTT,CASSLGTSGFTDTQYF
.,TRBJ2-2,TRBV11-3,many,TGTGCCAGCAGCCCAGGATCAAACGGGGCCGGGGAGCTGTTTTTT,CASSPGSNGAGELFF
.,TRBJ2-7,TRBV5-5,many,TGTGCCAGCAGCGGAATTCTGGGATCGCACTTC,CASSGILGSHF
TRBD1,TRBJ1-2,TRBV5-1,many,TGCGCCAGCAGGGACAGGGGTTATGGTGGCTACACCTTC,CASRDRGYGGYTF
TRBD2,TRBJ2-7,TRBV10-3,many,TGTGCCATCAGTGAGTCTCGGGGGGACGAGCAGTACTTC,CAISESRGDEQYF
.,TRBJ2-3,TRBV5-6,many,TGTGCCAGCAGCCCGTCCCGTGGGGGGGATACGCAGTATTTT,CASSPSRGGDTQYF
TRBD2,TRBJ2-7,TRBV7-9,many,TGTGCCAGCACTACTAGCGGATCCTACGAGCAGTACTTC,CASTTSGSYEQYF
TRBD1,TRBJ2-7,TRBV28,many,TGTGCCAGCAGTTTCCTCGGACAGGGTTACGAGCAGTACTTC,CASSFLGQGYEQYF
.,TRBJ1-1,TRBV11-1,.,TGTGCCAGCAGCTTAATTGGTAGGGTGGGCACTGAAGCTTTCTTT,CASSLIGRVGTEAFF
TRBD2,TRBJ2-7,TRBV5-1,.,TGCGCCAGCAGCTTGGGACTAGCGTTGCGTGAGCAGTACTTC,CASSLGLALREQYF
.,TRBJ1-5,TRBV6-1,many,TGTGCCAGCAGTGAAACGGGGGGGCAGCCCCAGCATTTT,CASSETGGQPQHF
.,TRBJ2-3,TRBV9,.,.,CASSFYICSAIATSTDTQYF
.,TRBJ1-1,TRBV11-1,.,TGTGCCAGCAGCTTATATCCGGGACGGACTGAAGCTTTCTTT,CASSLYPGRTEAFF
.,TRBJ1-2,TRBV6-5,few,TGTGCCAGCAGTCACCTGGACAGACTTGGCTACACCTTC,CASSHLDRLGYTF
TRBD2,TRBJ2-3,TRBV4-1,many,TGCGCCAGCAGCCAAGATGAGCGGGGGTGGACAGATACGCAGTATTTT,CASSQDERGWTDTQYF
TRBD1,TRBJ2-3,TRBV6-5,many,TGTGCCAGCAGGGGCGCGAGACAGGGTAAAACAGATACGCAGTATTTT,CASRGARQGKTDTQYF
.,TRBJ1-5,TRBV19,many,TGTGCCAGTAGTATTGGGTGGGGCAGGGTTCGCAATCAGCCCCAGCATTTT,CASSIGWGRVRNQPQHF
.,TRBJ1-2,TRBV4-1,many,TGCGCCAGCAGCCAAGGTGAGGGCGATGGCTACACCTTC,CASSQGEGDGYTF
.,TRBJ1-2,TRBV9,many,TGTGCCAGCTCTAGGGGCGACTATGGCTACACCTTC,CASSRGDYGYTF
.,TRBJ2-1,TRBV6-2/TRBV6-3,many,TGTGCCAGCAGTTACGAAAGGGCGGGGGCAACAAATGAGCAGTTCTTC,CASSYERAGATNEQFF
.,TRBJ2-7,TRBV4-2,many,TGTGCCAGCAGCCAATCAGGACTCCCACCCTACGAGCAGTACTTC,CASSQSGLPPYEQYF
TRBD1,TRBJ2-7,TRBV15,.,TGTGCCACCAGCAGAGCGGGACAGGAGGGCGAGCAGTACTTC,CATSRAGQEGEQYF
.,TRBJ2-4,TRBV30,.,TGTGCCTGGAGGGGCCAGTTAGCCAAAAACATTCAGTACTTC,CAWRGQLAKNIQYF
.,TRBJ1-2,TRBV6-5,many,TGTGCCAGCAGTCACTCGGGAAGGGGCGCAGGCTACACCTTC,CASSHSGRGAGYTF
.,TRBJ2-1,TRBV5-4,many,TGTGCCAGCACCGTAGGAAGCAATGAGCAGTTCTTC,CASTVGSNEQFF
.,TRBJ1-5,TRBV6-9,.,TGTGCCAGCAGTTATTTGGAACTGCGCAATCAGCCCCAGCATTTT,CASSYLELRNQPQHF
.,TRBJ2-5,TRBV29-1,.,TGCAGCGTGCACCGTAGCGGAGGGACCCAGTACTTC,CSVHRSGGTQYF
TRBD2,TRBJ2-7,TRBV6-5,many,TGTGCCAGCAGTCACTCGGTTAGCGGGAGGTGGTCCTACGAGCAGTACTTC,CASSHSVSGRWSYEQYF
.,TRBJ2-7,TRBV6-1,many,TGTGCCAGCAGTGTTGGCTGGGGGCGCTACGAGCAGTACTTC,CASSVGWGRYEQYF
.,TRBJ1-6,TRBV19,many,TGTGCCAGTACGGACACGATTAATTCACCCCTCCACTTT,CASTDTINSPLHF